The sequence of this TCR beta chain was determined in a study of shared clonotypes between healthy human individuals. The wider study: Donor ages ranged 18 to 49 years: a couple of women, a few men. The study's findings and limits: It was anticipated that sequencing depth would influence how many clonotypes donors shared. A limitation of the genetic and exposure-history diversity represented arose from few donors.

Authors' methods: Filtering differed since immunoSEQ provided only junctions, with no quality scores. Some clones are missing from TCRdb's copy, which holds only in-frame ones; the method was immunoSEQ multiplex PCR. V and J calls plus clone size are reproduced from that table; the DNA served to infer D and trimming. The sample includes roughly 500,000 clones, more than 65% of them seen just once. This clone was seen a handful of times. Its antigen is not identified. This CDR3 has 14 residues. Germline V CDR1 and CDR2: SGHNT, YENEEA. V was shortened by 5 bases and J by 2 bases, with 13 bases between the two germline ends.

This TCR derives from a woman in her thirties or forties in good health. Some clones in this sample may be carry-over from other donors' samples. The source material was PBMCs. The chain uses TRBV11-3 and TRBJ2-7; D not resolved. The CDR3 nucleotides read TGTGCCAGCAGCCACGGGCCGGAAACCTACGAGCAGTACTTC. Its protein is CASSHGPETYEQYF. Full variable domain (missing parts from reference TRBV11-3 and TRBJ2-7): EAGVVQSPRYKIIEKKQPVAFWCNPISGHNTLYWYLQNLGQGPELLIRYENEEAVDDSQLPKDRFSAERLKGVDSTLKIQPAELGDSAVYLCASSHGPETYEQYFGPGTRLTVT.